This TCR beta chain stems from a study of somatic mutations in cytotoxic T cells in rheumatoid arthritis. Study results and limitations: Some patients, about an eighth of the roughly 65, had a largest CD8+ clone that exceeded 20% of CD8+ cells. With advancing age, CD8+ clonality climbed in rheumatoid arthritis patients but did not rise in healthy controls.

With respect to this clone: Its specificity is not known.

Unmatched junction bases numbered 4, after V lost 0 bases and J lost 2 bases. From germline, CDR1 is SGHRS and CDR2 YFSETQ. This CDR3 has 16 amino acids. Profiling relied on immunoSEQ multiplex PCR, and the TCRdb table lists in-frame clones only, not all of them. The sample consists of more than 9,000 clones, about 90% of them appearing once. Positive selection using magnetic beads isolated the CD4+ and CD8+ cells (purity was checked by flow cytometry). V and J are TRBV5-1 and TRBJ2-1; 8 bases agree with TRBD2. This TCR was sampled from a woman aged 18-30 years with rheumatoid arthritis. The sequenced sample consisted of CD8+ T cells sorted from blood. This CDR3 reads CASSLVPGGPYNEQFF. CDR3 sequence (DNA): TGCGCCAGCAGCTTGGTCCCGGGGGGGCCCTACAATGAGCAGTTCTTC.